This record looks at one T cell receptor (beta chain) sequence and its context. The assay was immunoSEQ multiplex PCR, and TCRdb's table has in-frame clones only and misses some. There are fewer than 250,000 clones in the sample; 70% to 90% occur only once, and around 1% lies in the top ten. Germline V gives CDR1 MNHEY, CDR2 SMNVEV (reference sequence). The CDR3 loop spans 16 amino acids. V was shortened by 8 bases and J by 9 bases, with 23 bases between the two germline ends. The data were taken from a study of blood T cell repertoires in COVID-19. Study overall: Nucleic acid was either cDNA or gDNA, and it came from T cells, B-cell-depleted T cells, or PBMCs.

The chain joins TRBV27 to TRBJ1-6; TRBD1 might be the D (6 bases). The sequence derives from a man aged 40-49 years with acute or convalescent COVID-19. The sequenced sample consisted of peripheral blood. This CDR3 is CASGDSGTIIGSPLHF. CDR3 nucleotide sequence: TGTGCCAGCGGGGATTCCGGGACAATCATCGGTTCACCCCTCCACTTT.